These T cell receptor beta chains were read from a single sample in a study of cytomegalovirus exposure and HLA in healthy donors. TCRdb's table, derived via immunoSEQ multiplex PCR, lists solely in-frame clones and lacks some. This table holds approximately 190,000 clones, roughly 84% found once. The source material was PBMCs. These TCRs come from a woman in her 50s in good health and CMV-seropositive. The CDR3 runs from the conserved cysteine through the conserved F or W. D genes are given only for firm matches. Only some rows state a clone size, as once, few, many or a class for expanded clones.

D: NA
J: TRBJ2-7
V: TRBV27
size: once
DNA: TGTGCCAGCAAGCTGCGGGACGGCTACGAGCAGTACTTC
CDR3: CASKLRDGYEQYF

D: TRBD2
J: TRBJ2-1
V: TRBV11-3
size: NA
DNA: TGTGCCAGCAGCTCAGCGGGGGGCGGGAATGAGCAGTTCTTC
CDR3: CASSSAGGGNEQFF

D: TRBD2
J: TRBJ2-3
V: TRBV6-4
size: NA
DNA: TGTGCCAGCAGTGACTCGGGGGGGAGCACAGATACGCAGTATTTT
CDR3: CASSDSGGSTDTQYF

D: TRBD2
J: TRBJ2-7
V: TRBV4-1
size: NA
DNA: TGCGCCAGCAGCCGAGCTAGCGGTTACGAGCAGTACTTC
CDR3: CASSRASGYEQYF

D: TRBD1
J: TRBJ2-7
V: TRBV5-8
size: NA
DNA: TGTGCCAGCAGCTTGGTACTTGGGGACAGGGGAATAGACGAGCAGTACTTC
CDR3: CASSLVLGDRGIDEQYF

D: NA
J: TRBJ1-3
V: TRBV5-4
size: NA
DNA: TGTGCCAGCAGCGCACAGGGATCTGGAAACACCATATATTTT
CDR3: CASSAQGSGNTIYF

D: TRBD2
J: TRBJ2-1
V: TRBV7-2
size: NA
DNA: TGTGCCAGCAGAAGCGGGGGTTCGAATGAGCAGTTCTTC
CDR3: CASRSGGSNEQFF

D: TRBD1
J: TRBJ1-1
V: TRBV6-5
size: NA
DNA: TGTGCCAGCAGTTACATGCAGGGGGTTGGTGCTGAAGCTTTCTTT
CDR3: CASSYMQGVGAEAFF

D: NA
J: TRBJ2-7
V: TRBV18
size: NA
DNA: TGTGCCAGCTCACCAGACAGATACGAGCAGTACTTC
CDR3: CASSPDRYEQYF

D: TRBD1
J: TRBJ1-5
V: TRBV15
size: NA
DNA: TGTGCCACCAGCACAGGGGGCGCGGGTCAGCCCCAGCATTTT
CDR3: CATSTGGAGQPQHF

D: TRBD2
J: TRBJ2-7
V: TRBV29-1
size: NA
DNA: TGCAGCGCCGTGACTAGCGGGGCCCCCTACGAGCAGTACTTC
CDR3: CSAVTSGAPYEQYF

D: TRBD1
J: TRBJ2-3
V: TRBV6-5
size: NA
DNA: TGTGCCAGCAACCGGGACAGAAGCACAGATACGCAGTATTTT
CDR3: CASNRDRSTDTQYF

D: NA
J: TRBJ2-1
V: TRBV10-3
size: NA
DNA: TGTGCCATCAGTGAGTCCGGGGGGCTATACAATGAGCAGTTCTTC
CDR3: CAISESGGLYNEQFF

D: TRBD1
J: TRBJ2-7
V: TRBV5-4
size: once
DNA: TGTGCCAGTCGGGACAGCGACTACGAGCAGTACTTC
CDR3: CASRDSDYEQYF

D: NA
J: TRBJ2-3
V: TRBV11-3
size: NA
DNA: TGTGCCAGCAGCCTAAACCTGGGGGCAGGGAACACAGATACGCAGTATTTT
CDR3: CASSLNLGAGNTDTQYF

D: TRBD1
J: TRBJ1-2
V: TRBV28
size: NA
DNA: TGTGCCAGCAGTTTAGGGGGGAGGACAGGGGATGGAGGCTACACCTTC
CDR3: CASSLGGRTGDGGYTF

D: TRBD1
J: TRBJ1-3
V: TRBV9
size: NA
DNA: TGTGCCAGCAGCGCGTCCTTCGGGGACAGGGGGCCTGGAAACACCATATATTTT
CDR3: CASSASFGDRGPGNTIYF

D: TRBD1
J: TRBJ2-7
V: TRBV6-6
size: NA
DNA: TGTGCCGCAAGGGGGACAGGGGTTTACGAGCAGTACTTC
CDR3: CAARGTGVYEQYF

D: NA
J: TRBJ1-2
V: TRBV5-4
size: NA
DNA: TGTGCCAGCAGCTCGGACAGACGAGCCTATGGCTACACCTTC
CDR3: CASSSDRRAYGYTF

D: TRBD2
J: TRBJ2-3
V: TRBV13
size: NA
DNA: TGTGCCAGCAGCTCGACTGGACTAGCGGGGTCAGTTACGCAGTATTTT
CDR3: CASSSTGLAGSVTQYF

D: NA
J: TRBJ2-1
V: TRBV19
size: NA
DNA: TGTGCCAGTAGTACTGATGGACTCTACAATGAGCAGTTCTTC
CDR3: CASSTDGLYNEQFF

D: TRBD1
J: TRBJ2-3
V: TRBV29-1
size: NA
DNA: TGCAGCGCCGCGGACAGGGGGCCTACAGATACGCAGTATTTT
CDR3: CSAADRGPTDTQYF

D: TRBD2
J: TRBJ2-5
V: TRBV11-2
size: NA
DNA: TGTGCCAGCCGTAATGGTGGGCGGGGGGGCGGTGAGACCCAGTACTTC
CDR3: CASRNGGRGGGETQYF

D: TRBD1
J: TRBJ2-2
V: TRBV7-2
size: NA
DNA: TGTGCCAGCAGCCCGACAGGGGGCAACACCGGGGAGCTGTTTTTT
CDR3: CASSPTGGNTGELFF

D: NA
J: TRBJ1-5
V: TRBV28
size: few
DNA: TGTGCCAGCAGTTTGGGGCAGGGGAGACAGCCCCAGCATTTT
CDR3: CASSLGQGRQPQHF

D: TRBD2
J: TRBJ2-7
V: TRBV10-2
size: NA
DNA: TGCGCCAGCAGTGAGCGTAGCGGGGGACCCTACGAGCAGTACTTC
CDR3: CASSERSGGPYEQYF

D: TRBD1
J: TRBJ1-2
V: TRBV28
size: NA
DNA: TGTGCCAGCAGTGGGACAGGGGGTCGAAGTGTAGGCTACACCTTC
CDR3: CASSGTGGRSVGYTF

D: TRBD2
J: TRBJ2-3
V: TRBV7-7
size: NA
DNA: TGTGCTAGCAGCCCGAGGAAAGCGGGGGGGCCGGATCTACGCACAGATACGCAGTATTTT
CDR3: CASSPRKAGGPDLRTDTQYF

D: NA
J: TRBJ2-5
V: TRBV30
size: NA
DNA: TGTGCCTGGAGTCTTCGAACAGGGAAAGAGACCCAGTACTTC
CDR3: CAWSLRTGKETQYF

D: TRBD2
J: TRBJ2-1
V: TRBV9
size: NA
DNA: TGTGCCAGCAGTGTTACTAGCGGGGGGGTAAAGATTTTCGATGAGCAGTTCTTC
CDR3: CASSVTSGGVKIFDEQFF

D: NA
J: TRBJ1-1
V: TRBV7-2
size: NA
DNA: TGTGCCAGCAGCCGTGATGGGCTGGTCACTGAAGCTTTCTTT
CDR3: CASSRDGLVTEAFF

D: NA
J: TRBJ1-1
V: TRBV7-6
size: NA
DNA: TGTGCCAGCAGCCCGGACAGCCCAATTTATGGGAACACTGAAGCTTTCTTT
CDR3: CASSPDSPIYGNTEAFF

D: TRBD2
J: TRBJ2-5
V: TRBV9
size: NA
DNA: TGTGCCAGCAGCGTAGAACTAGCGGGGGGGCCGGAAGAGACCCAGTACTTC
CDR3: CASSVELAGGPEETQYF

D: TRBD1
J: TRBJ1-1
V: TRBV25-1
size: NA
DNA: TGTGCCAGCAGTTCAACAGGGGTCACTGAAGCTTTCTTT
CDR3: CASSSTGVTEAFF

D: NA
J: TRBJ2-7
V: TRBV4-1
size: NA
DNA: TGCGCCAGCAGCCAAGATCTGGATCCGACGAGGTACGAGCAGTACTTC
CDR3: CASSQDLDPTRYEQYF

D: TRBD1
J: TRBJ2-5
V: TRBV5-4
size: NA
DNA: TGTGCCAGCAGCCATACCTCAGGGGGCGAGACCCAGTACTTC
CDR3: CASSHTSGGETQYF

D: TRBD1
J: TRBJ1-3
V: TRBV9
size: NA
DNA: TGTGCCAGCTCTTCGACAGGGGGCACTGGAAACACCATATATTTT
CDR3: CASSSTGGTGNTIYF

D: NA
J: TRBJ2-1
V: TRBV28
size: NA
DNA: TGTGCCAGCAGCGAACAGGGTAAGGTCAATGAGCAGTTCTTC
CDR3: CASSEQGKVNEQFF

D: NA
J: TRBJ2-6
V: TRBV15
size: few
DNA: TGTGCCACCAGCAGTTACTCTGGGGCCAACGTCCTGACTTTC
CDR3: CATSSYSGANVLTF

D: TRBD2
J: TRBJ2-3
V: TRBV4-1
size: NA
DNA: TGCGCCAGCAGCCAAGATCGTACTAGCGGGTCCACAGATACGCAGTATTTT
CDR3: CASSQDRTSGSTDTQYF

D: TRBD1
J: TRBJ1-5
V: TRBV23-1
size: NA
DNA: TGCGCCAGCAGTCATTTAAGGGTCCGGGACAGGGACAATCAGCCCCAGCATTTT
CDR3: CASSHLRVRDRDNQPQHF

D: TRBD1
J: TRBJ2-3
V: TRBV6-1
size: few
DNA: TGTGCCAGCAGGAGTACAGGGGAAGATACGCAGTATTTT
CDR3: CASRSTGEDTQYF

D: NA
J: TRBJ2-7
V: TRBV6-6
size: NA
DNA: TGTGCCAGCAGTTACTCTTCCAGGGGTACTTACGAGCAGTACTTC
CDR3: CASSYSSRGTYEQYF

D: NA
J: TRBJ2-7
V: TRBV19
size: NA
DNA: TGTGCCAGTAGTATTGGGCAGGGGATCTCCTACGAGCAGTACTTC
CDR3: CASSIGQGISYEQYF

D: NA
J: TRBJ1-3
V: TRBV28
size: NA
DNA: TGTGCCAGCAGTTTGCCAGGGCTAACAACTGGAAACACCATATATTTT
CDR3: CASSLPGLTTGNTIYF

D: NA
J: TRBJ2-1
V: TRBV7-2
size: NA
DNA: TGTGCCAGCAGCTGGGGACTCAACAATGAGCAGTTCTTC
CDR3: CASSWGLNNEQFF

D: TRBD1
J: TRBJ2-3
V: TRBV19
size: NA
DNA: TGTGCCAGTTCAGTGGGGACAGGGGGAACGGATACGCAGTATTTT
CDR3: CASSVGTGGTDTQYF

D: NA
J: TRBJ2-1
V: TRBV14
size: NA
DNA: TGTGCCAGCAGCCAAGAGTTGGCAGTCTACAATGAGCAGTTCTTC
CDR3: CASSQELAVYNEQFF

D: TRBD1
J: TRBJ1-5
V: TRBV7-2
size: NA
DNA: TGTGCCAGCAGGTCGACAGGGCTGAGCAATCAGCCCCAGCATTTT
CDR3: CASRSTGLSNQPQHF

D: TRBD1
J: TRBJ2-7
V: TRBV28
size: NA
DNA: TGTGCCAGCAGGTCGCCGGGACAGGGGGCCGGCGAGCAGTACTTC
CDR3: CASRSPGQGAGEQYF

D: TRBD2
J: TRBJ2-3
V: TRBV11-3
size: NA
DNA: TGTGCCAGCAGCTACGGGGGGTCCACAGATACGCAGTATTTT
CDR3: CASSYGGSTDTQYF

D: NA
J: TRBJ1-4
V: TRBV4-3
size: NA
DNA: TGCGCCAGCAGCCAAGACCGGGAAGTTGGAGAAAAACTGTTTTTT
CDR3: CASSQDREVGEKLFF

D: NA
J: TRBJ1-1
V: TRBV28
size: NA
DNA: TGTGCCAGCAACCGACAGTCTGAAGCTTTCTTT
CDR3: CASNRQSEAFF

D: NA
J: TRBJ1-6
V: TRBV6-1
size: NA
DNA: TGTGCCAGCAGCCTGGGGGCGAAAAATTCACCCCTCCACTTT
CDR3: CASSLGAKNSPLHF